The text below deals with one TCR beta chain. Its antigen remains unidentified. The table came from immunoSEQ multiplex PCR; TCRdb's copy has only in-frame clones and leaves some out. The data hold roughly 95,000 clones, with 60% to 80% observed a single time. This entry belongs to a study of fetal regulatory T cell absence and autoimmunity. Turning to the study itself: The IPEX patients lacked clinical diabetes but had exocrine pancreas autoimmunity. Regarding the study as a whole: In IPEX, the enrichment was taken to support antigen-driven autoimmunity before birth. Pancreas and cord blood did not differ much in TRB family usage. Pancreas TCRs were oligoclonally enriched versus cord blood, some clones over 80-fold.

Germline trimming cut 0 bases from V and 7 bases from J; bases unmatched to any gene: 10. The germline gives CDR1 SGDLS, CDR2 YYNGEE. The CDR3 has 16 amino acids. The specimen was pancreas tissue. This chain joins TRBV9 and TRBJ2-4, with 7 bases that match TRBD2. The receptor was derived from a male donor with IPEX syndrome. CDR3 DNA sequence: TGTGCCAGCAGCGTAGGGACTAGGGCTTTTGACAACATTCAGTACTTC. As protein: CASSVGTRAFDNIQYF.